A single sample is the source of the 32 T cell receptor beta chains below, sequenced in a study of blood T cell repertoires in COVID-19. This table comes from immunoSEQ multiplex PCR, and its TCRdb copy is limited to in-frame clones, with some not included. The table lists about 70,000 clones, around 87% of them singletons. Material for sequencing was peripheral blood. All receptors derive from a human donor in a cohort sampled during active COVID-19.

The rearrangement links TRBV19 to TRBJ1-3, with 11 bases matching TRBD1. Germline V gives CDR1 LNHDA, CDR2 SQIVND (reference sequence). This CDR3 region has 15 residues. Trimming removed 7 bases from V and 7 bases from J; junction bases left unmatched: 9. CDR3 sequence: CASTPPGTGGNTIYF. CDR3 nucleotide sequence: TGTGCCAGTACCCCCCCCGGGACAGGGGGGAACACCATATATTTT.

This clone was detected a few times. This chain uses TRBV5-1 with TRBJ2-7, with 10 bases lining up with TRBD1. The germline V gene has CDR1 SGHRS and CDR2 YFSETQ. With 6 bases clipped from V and 4 bases from J, the junction kept 7 bases outside the gene matches. This CDR3 comprises 14 residues. The CDR3 nucleotides are TGCGCCAGCACCCAAACGGGACAGGGGTACGAGCAGTACTTC. Amino acid sequence: CASTQTGQGYEQYF.

The V and J genes are TRBV7-2 and TRBJ2-3; TRBD2 matches 8 bases. Looked up from germline, CDR1 is SGHTA and CDR2 is FQGNSA. V lost 1 base to trimming and J lost 3 bases; unmatched junction nucleotides: 3. CDR3 size: 15 residues. This chain's CDR3 is CASSLVTGGTDTQYF. CDR3 DNA: TGTGCCAGCAGCTTAGTTACGGGGGGGACAGATACGCAGTATTTT.

This clone was recorded once. This chain uses TRBV5-4 with TRBJ2-5; TRBD1 aligns across 9 bases. CDR1 SGHNT and CDR2 YYREEE come from the germline V gene (reference sequence). This CDR3 is 14 amino acids long. V trimming: 4 bases; J trimming: 5 bases; junction bases outside the gene matches: 6. Here the CDR3 DNA reads TGTGCCAGCAGCCTACAGGGGGCGCGTGAGACCCAGTACTTC. Its translation is CASSLQGARETQYF.

The chain has TRBV6-1 and TRBJ1-5, with 9 nucleotides matching TRBD1. The ends lost 4 bases at V and 6 bases at J; junction bases unmatched: 10. The CDR3 totals 16 residues. Germline V gene lookup returns CDR1 MNHNS and CDR2 SASEGT. CDR3 region: CASSGLSSGQGQPQHF. The CDR3, as DNA: TGTGCCAGCAGTGGCCTATCGTCGGGACAGGGTCAGCCCCAGCATTTT.

The rearrangement uses TRBV12-3 or TRBV12-4 and TRBJ1-4; unclear D gene. V was cut by 3 bases and J by 3 bases, with 5 bases left in between. The CDR3 spans 13 residues. CDR3 DNA sequence: TGTGCCAGCAGTTTCCGGGCTAATGAAAAACTGTTTTTT. Translation gives CASSFRANEKLFF.

The gene calls are TRBV18 and TRBJ1-2; D ambiguous. The V and J ends lost 0 bases and 7 bases respectively, with 18 bases between them. The CDR3 has 16 amino acids. CDR1 KGHSH and CDR2 LQKENI come from the germline V gene. The CDR3: CASSPPIGEPFGGYTF. Written as DNA, the CDR3 is TGTGCCAGCTCACCACCGATCGGAGAACCTTTCGGTGGCTACACCTTC. The full variable domain, rest sourced from reference TRBV18 and TRBJ1-2, is NAGVMQNPRHLVRRRGQEARLRCSPMKGHSHVYWYRQLPEEGLKFMVYLQKENIIDESGMPKERFSAEFPKEGPSILRIQQVVRGDSAAYFCASSPPIGEPFGGYTFGSGTRLTVV.

This chain connects TRBV19 to TRBJ1-2; D unclear. Germline V gives CDR1 LNHDA, CDR2 SQIVND (reference sequence). The CDR3 is 15 residues long. Trimming cost V 3 bases and J 3 bases, with 14 bases left between them. The CDR3 nucleotides are TGTGCCAGTAGTATGTTCCCAGACTTGCACTATGGCTACACCTTC. This encodes CASSMFPDLHYGYTF.

This chain links TRBV27 with TRBJ1-4, with D possibly being TRBD1 (6 bases). CDR3 length: 18 residues. Trimming removed 7 bases from V and 1 base from J, with 22 bases in between. The germline gives CDR1 MNHEY, CDR2 SMNVEV (reference sequence). CDR3 sequence: CASTLHGGAVVTNEKLFF. Written as DNA, the CDR3 is TGTGCCAGCACCCTCCACGGGGGGGCGGTGGTAACTAATGAAAAACTGTTTTTT.

V and J are TRBV5-1 and TRBJ2-5; unclear D gene. The CDR3 is 17 residues long. The ends were cut back, 0 bases at V and 8 bases at J, with 23 bases in the middle. Germline V gives CDR1 SGHRS, CDR2 YFSETQ. CDR3 sequence: CASSLGTFPSPLSTQYF. The CDR3 region has the DNA TGCGCCAGCAGCTTGGGCACTTTTCCCTCACCCCTGAGCACCCAGTACTTC.

This clone appeared a single time. This chain joins TRBV6-1 and TRBJ1-5, with 7 bases matching TRBD1. The trim removed 3 bases at V and 6 bases at J, leaving 8 bases unmatched. The germline V gene has CDR1 MNHNS and CDR2 SASEGT. This CDR3 has 15 residues. CDR3 loop: CASSEVTGKSQPQHF. The CDR3 DNA reads TGTGCCAGCAGTGAGGTGACAGGGAAAAGTCAGCCCCAGCATTTT.

The rearrangement joins TRBV7-5 to TRBJ2-1; TRBD2 reflects the table's D call only, with no check against the DNA. TRBV7-5 is a listed pseudogene. The CDR3 has 17 residues. Here the CDR3 reads CVRSLRGCRGKKDEQFF. CDR3 bases: TGTGTCAGAAGCTTAAGGGGATGCCGGGGGAAGAAGGATGAGCAGTTCTTC.

CDR3 bases: TGTGCCAGCAGCCAAGGCACCACTGGGGGGGATACGCAGTATTTT. Amino acid sequence: CASSQGTTGGDTQYF. This chain links TRBV3-1 (or the pseudogene TRBV3-2) with TRBJ2-3, with D tentatively TRBD2 (6 bases). Germline-derived CDR1 and CDR2 are LGHDT and YNNKEL (reference sequence). The V end was cut by 1 base, the J end by 6 bases, with 14 bases between. This CDR3 region has 15 residues.

The chain couples TRBV2 to TRBJ2-3; 7 positions agree with TRBD2. The CDR3 spans 15 residues. V gave up 6 bases and J gave up 0 bases; unmatched junction bases: 6. CDR1 is SNHLY and CDR2 is FYNNEI in the germline V gene. CDR3 DNA: TGTGCCAGCAGAAGGGCGGGAGCTAGCACAGATACGCAGTATTTT. Translated: CASRRAGASTDTQYF.

The chain uses TRBV2 and TRBJ1-2; 8 nucleotides align to TRBD1. Germline CDR1 reads SNHLY; CDR2 reads FYNNEI. The CDR3 is 15 amino acids. V shed 2 bases and J 4 bases; nucleotides not matched to a gene: 6. CDR3 in DNA: TGTGCCAGCAGTGAACCCCGCAGGGGGCCCTATGGCTACACCTTC. Translation: CASSEPRRGPYGYTF.

V is TRBV29-1 and J is TRBJ2-7; a possible D gene is TRBD1 (6 bases). Germline V lookup: CDR1 SQVTM, CDR2 ANQGSEA. V lost 6 bases to trimming and J lost 0 bases, with 15 bases between them. The CDR3 spans 14 residues. CDR3 DNA sequence: TGCAGCGTCTTGGAGAACAGGGACTCCTACGAGCAGTACTTC. Protein sequence: CSVLENRDSYEQYF.

Only a few counts were recorded for this clone. This CDR3 reads CATLGGRGEAEAFF. CDR3 DNA sequence: TGCGCCACCTTGGGGGGACGGGGGGAGGCTGAAGCTTTCTTT. This sequence joins TRBV10-2 and TRBJ1-1; a possible D gene is TRBD1 (5 bases). The CDR3 is 14 residues long. Germline V CDR1 and CDR2: WSHSY, SAAADI. Between the trimmed V and J ends, which lost 10 bases and 6 bases, there was a span of 21 bases.

The chain links TRBV5-6 to TRBJ1-2; 10 positions agree with TRBD1. The junction had 5 bases not matched to a gene; V was cut back by 4 bases and J by 8 bases. The CDR3 is made up of 13 amino acids. The V gene's germline CDR1 is SGHDT and CDR2 YYEEEE. The DNA of the CDR3 is TGTGCCAGCAGCCGTGACAGGGGGCGAGGCTACACCTTC. Translating it yields CASSRDRGRGYTF.

The J gene is TRBJ1-1, the V gene TRBV9; D is undetermined. Trimming cost V 3 bases and J 0 bases, with 12 bases left between them. CDR1 and CDR2 from the germline V gene are SGDLS and YYNGEE. The CDR3 is 15 amino acids. The CDR3 coding sequence is TGTGCCAGCAGCGAACTACCTTCAGTGAACACTGAAGCTTTCTTT. Residues: CASSELPSVNTEAFF.

This sequence joins TRBV25-1 and TRBJ2-1, with 8 nucleotides matching TRBD2. V lost 1 base, J lost 15 bases, and 14 bases stayed unmatched. This CDR3 is built from 15 residues. In germline, CDR1 is MGHDK, CDR2 SYGVNS. The CDR3 nucleotides read TGTGCCAGCAGTGAATCCACCCCAGCGGGGGCCCGCCCGTTCTTC. Its translation is CASSESTPAGARPFF. Variable domain in full (rest from reference TRBV25-1 and TRBJ2-1): EADIYQTPRYLVIGTGKKITLECSQTMGHDKMYWYQQDPGMELHLIHYSYGVNSTEKGDLSSESTVSRIRTEHFPLTLESARPSHTSQYLCASSESTPAGARPFFGPGTRLTVL.

V and J are TRBV18 and TRBJ2-3; 10 positions match TRBD2. CDR3 length: 16 amino acids. Looked up from germline, CDR1 is KGHSH and CDR2 is LQKENI. Trimming took 2 bases from V and 5 from J; bases not matched to a gene: 7. CDR3 residues: CASSPTLAGGRDTQYF. In nucleotides, the CDR3 is TGTGCCAGCTCACCAACCTTAGCGGGGGGAAGAGATACGCAGTATTTT.

The V call is TRBV2, the J call TRBJ1-1, with D perhaps TRBD1 (5 bases). CDR1 is SNHLY, CDR2 FYNNEI, per germline. V lost 6 bases to trimming and J lost 10 bases, with 21 bases between them. The length of the CDR3 is 14 residues. In DNA, the CDR3 is TGTGCCAGCAGGGATACCGGGACTACGGGCAGAGCTTTCTTT. Its translation is CASRDTGTTGRAFF.

The CDR3 is CASSKQDASSYEQYF. The CDR3 DNA sequence: TGCGCCAGCAGCAAACAGGACGCAAGCTCCTACGAGCAGTACTTC. V usage is TRBV5-1 and J usage is TRBJ2-7; D possibly corresponds to TRBD1 (5 bases). This CDR3 is built from 15 residues. V dropped 4 bases and J dropped 0 bases, with 14 bases sitting between them. The germline gives CDR1 SGHRS, CDR2 YFSETQ.

The chain is built from TRBV12-3 or TRBV12-4 and TRBJ1-5; D call uncertain. The V and J ends lost 6 bases and 5 bases respectively, with 11 bases between them. CDR3 length equals 13 residues. CDR3 region: CASSPGEHQPQHF. In nucleotides, the CDR3 is TGTGCCAGCAGCCCCGGAGAACATCAGCCCCAGCATTTT.

The V and J genes are TRBV9 and TRBJ2-1, with 9 bases aligning to TRBD2. The junction had 4 bases not matched to a gene; V was cut back by 1 base and J by 5 bases. Germline CDR1 SGDLS, CDR2 YYNGEE. The CDR3 length is 15 residues. CDR3 region: CASSVLAGANNEQFF. CDR3 nucleotide sequence: TGTGCCAGCAGCGTATTAGCGGGGGCAAACAATGAGCAGTTCTTC.

The genes are TRBV5-5 and TRBJ2-2, with 9 bases that match TRBD1. V shed 4 bases and J 3 bases; nucleotides not matched to a gene: 7. The CDR3 has 16 residues. The germline V gene has CDR1 SGHKS and CDR2 YYEKEE (reference sequence). CDR3 DNA: TGTGCCAGCAGCCCATTACAGGGGGCGGACACCGGGGAGCTGTTTTTT. This translates into CASSPLQGADTGELFF.

This sequence joins TRBV3-1 (or the pseudogene TRBV3-2) and TRBJ2-1; 13 bases fit TRBD2. The CDR3 is made up of 17 amino acids. V dropped 1 base and J dropped 4; count of bases not matched to a gene: 4. CDR1 is LGHDT, CDR2 YNNKEL, per germline (reference sequence). This chain's CDR3 is CASSQGGLAGAYNEQFF. The DNA for the CDR3 is TGTGCCAGCAGCCAAGGAGGACTAGCGGGGGCTTACAATGAGCAGTTCTTC.

This clone is a singleton in its sample. The rearrangement joins TRBV3-1 (or the pseudogene TRBV3-2) to TRBJ1-1, with 7 positions matching TRBD1. V was clipped by 2 bases and J by 4 bases; unmatched bases: 4. The CDR3 sequence is 14 residues long. Germline V lookup: CDR1 LGHDT, CDR2 YNNKEL (reference sequence). The CDR3 protein is CASSQQGVGTEAFF. CDR3 nucleotides: TGTGCCAGCAGCCAACAGGGGGTCGGCACTGAAGCTTTCTTT.

The gene calls are TRBV7-8 and TRBJ2-1; no clear D gene. Looked up from germline, CDR1 is SGHVS and CDR2 is FQNEAQ. The germline V and J ends were trimmed by 5 bases and 0 bases, with 11 bases remaining between them. The CDR3 is 15 residues long. Here the CDR3 reads CASSRTASSYNEQFF. The CDR3 DNA sequence: TGTGCCAGCAGCCGTACCGCTAGCTCCTACAATGAGCAGTTCTTC.

The V call is TRBV2, the J call TRBJ2-4; 10 positions agree with TRBD1. Germline CDR1 reads SNHLY; CDR2 reads FYNNEI. The CDR3 totals 15 residues. V lost 8 bases and J lost 0; bases outside the gene matches: 4. The CDR3 region has the DNA TGTGCCAGCGGGGGACAGGGGTTAGCCAAAAACATTCAGTACTTC. Protein product: CASGGQGLAKNIQYF.

Written as DNA, the CDR3 is TGTGCCAGCAGCCCGCTAAAACCAGGGCCCCGCCAGGAAGAGCAGTACTTC. It yields the protein CASSPLKPGPRQEEQYF. V and J are TRBV3-1 (or the pseudogene TRBV3-2) and TRBJ2-7, with a tentative D call TRBD1 (5 bases). The length of the CDR3 is 17 residues. Trimming cost V 4 bases and J 7 bases, with 26 bases left between them. Germline values: CDR1 LGHDT, CDR2 YNNKEL (reference sequence).

The chain combines TRBV30 with TRBJ1-2; D may be TRBD1 (6 bases). V lost 3 bases and J lost 2, with 10 bases in between. Germline assignment: CDR1 GTSNPN and CDR2 SVGIG (reference sequence). CDR3 length equals 13 residues. In DNA form, the CDR3 reads TGTGCCTGGAGACGGGACAACAACTATGGCTACACCTTC. Amino acids: CAWRRDNNYGYTF. Full variable domain (rest looked up from reference TRBV30 and TRBJ1-2): SQTIHQWPATLVQPVGSPLSLECTVEGTSNPNLYWYRQAAGRGLQLLFYSVGIGQISSEVPQNLSASRPQDRQFILSSKKLLLSDSGFYLCAWRRDNNYGYTFGSGTRLTVV.